A selection of T cell receptor beta chains follows, all from one sample in a study of Graves' ophthalmopathy and Graves' hyperthyroidism. Each CDR3 protein gets one entry after TCRdb re-called the multiplex PCR reads with MiXCR. The sample has 900,000 to 1,200,000 distinct CDR3 sequences, less than 45% seen once. The specimen sequenced was peripheral blood or thyroid tissue (not recorded which). These receptors were collected from an adult man with Graves' hyperthyroidism. The CDR3 runs from the conserved cysteine through the conserved F or W. Each record gives: clone size, V gene, D gene, J gene, CDR3 protein, CDR3 DNA. The D gene is left open where the match is weak. Where a row states a size, it is once, few, many or the class of an expanded clone; other rows omit it.

.,TRBV29-1,.,TRBJ1-3,CSVATGTNTGNTIYF,TGCAGCGTTGCTACAGGGACGAACACTGGAAACACCATATATTTT
many,TRBV6-6,.,TRBJ1-1,CASRVLRTEAFF,TGTGCCAGCAGGGTACTAAGGACTGAAGCTTTCTTT
many,TRBV9,.,TRBJ2-7,CASSVGQYSSSYEQYF,TGTGCCAGCAGCGTCGGACAGTACTCGAGCTCCTACGAGCAGTACTTC
many,TRBV7-2,.,TRBJ1-4,CASRQRAIQSEKLFF,TGTGCCAGCAGACAGAGGGCGATACAGAGTGAAAAACTGTTTTTT
few,TRBV9,TRBD1,TRBJ1-2,CASSVGAGGATGYTF,TGTGCCAGCAGCGTAGGGGCAGGGGGCGCAACGGGCTACACCTTC
.,TRBV27,TRBD1,TRBJ1-2,CASSLSTGGGYTF,TGTGCCAGCAGTTTATCGACAGGGGGTGGCTACACCTTC
few,TRBV6-5,.,TRBJ1-1,CASSGLRKNTEAFF,TGTGCCAGCAGTGGATTGAGAAAAAACACTGAAGCTTTCTTT
few,TRBV2,.,TRBJ2-7,CASVTTGSRVEQYF,TGTGCCAGCGTGACGACCGGCAGTAGGGTCGAGCAGTACTTC
.,TRBV14,.,TRBJ2-7,CASREKPTGQYF,TGTGCCAGCAGAGAGAAACCGACAGGGCAGTACTTC
few,TRBV6-5,TRBD2,TRBJ2-7,CASSPRGLAGEAYEQYF,TGTGCCAGCAGCCCACGCGGACTAGCGGGAGAGGCCTACGAGCAGTACTTC
many,TRBV2,.,TRBJ1-1,CASRRGPEAFF,TGTGCCAGCCGTCGGGGCCCCGAAGCTTTCTTT
.,TRBV12-3/TRBV12-4,.,TRBJ2-2,CASSFGVLAKNTGELFF,TGTGCCAGCAGTTTTGGGGTTCTAGCCAAGAACACCGGGGAGCTGTTTTTT
.,TRBV5-1,TRBD1,TRBJ1-2,CASSQTGGGNYGYTF,TGCGCCAGCAGCCAAACAGGGGGCGGTAACTATGGCTACACCTTC
many,TRBV5-4,TRBD2,TRBJ2-7,CASTRSPAGAGEQYF,TGTGCCAGCACCAGGAGCCCAGCGGGAGCAGGCGAGCAGTACTTC
many,TRBV19,TRBD1,TRBJ1-4,CASNRGQGLSEKLFF,TGTGCCAGTAACCGCGGACAGGGGCTCTCTGAAAAACTGTTTTTT
many,TRBV5-1,TRBD1,TRBJ2-7,CASSFSGGAAYEQYF,TGCGCCAGCAGCTTCTCAGGGGGCGCCGCTTACGAGCAGTACTTC
many,TRBV10-3,TRBD1,TRBJ1-6,CAISMGQGDSPLHF,TGTGCCATCAGCATGGGACAGGGAGATTCACCCCTCCACTTT